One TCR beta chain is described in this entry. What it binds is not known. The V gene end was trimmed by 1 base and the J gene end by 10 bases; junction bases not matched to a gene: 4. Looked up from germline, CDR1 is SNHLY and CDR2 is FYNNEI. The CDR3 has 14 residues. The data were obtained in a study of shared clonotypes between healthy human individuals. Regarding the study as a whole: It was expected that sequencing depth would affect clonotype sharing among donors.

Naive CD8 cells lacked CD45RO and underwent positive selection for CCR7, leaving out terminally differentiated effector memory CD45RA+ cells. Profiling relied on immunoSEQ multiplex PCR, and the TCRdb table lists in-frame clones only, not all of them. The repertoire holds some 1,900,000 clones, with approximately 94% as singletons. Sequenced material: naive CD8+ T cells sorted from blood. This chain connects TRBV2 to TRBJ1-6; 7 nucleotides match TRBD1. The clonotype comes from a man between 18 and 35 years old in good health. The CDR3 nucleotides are TGTGCCAGCAGTGAAGGGCAGGGGGAATCACCCCTCCACTTT. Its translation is CASSEGQGESPLHF.